These 9 T cell receptor beta chains were all obtained from the same sample, sequenced in a study of blood T cell repertoires in COVID-19. The method was immunoSEQ multiplex PCR; TCRdb's version includes in-frame clones alone and lacks a portion of them. The data show 150,000 to 200,000 clones, with 85% to 95% seen just once and 3.5% to 5% held by the top ten. The sample was peripheral blood. Receptors were obtained from a woman between 45 and 65 years old with acute or convalescent COVID-19.

The genes are TRBV10-2 and TRBJ2-1; a possible D gene is TRBD1 (5 bases). Deletions cut 6 bases from V and 5 bases from J, with 5 bases between. This CDR3 comprises 11 residues. CDR1 is WSHSY, CDR2 SAAADI, per germline. CDR3 protein: CASRDNNEQFF. In DNA form, the CDR3 reads TGCGCCAGCAGGGACAACAATGAGCAGTTCTTC.

The gene calls are TRBV4-1 and TRBJ1-4; no definite D call. Germline CDR1 MGHRA, CDR2 YSYEKL. The CDR3 runs 13 residues. Trimming cost V 0 bases and J 7 bases, with 6 bases left between them. CDR3 nucleotide sequence: TGCGCCAGCAGCCAAGATGGGAGTGAAAAACTGTTTTTT. Translated, it gives CASSQDGSEKLFF.

V gene TRBV7-2 combines with J gene TRBJ1-3; D call uncertain. Germline CDR1 SGHTA, CDR2 FQGNSA. With 8 bases removed from V and 2 bases from J, the gap between germline ends came to 10 bases. CDR3 size: 13 residues. The CDR3 is CASLGGTGNTIYF. Written as DNA, the CDR3 is TGTGCCAGCCTTGGAGGAACTGGAAACACCATATATTTT.

The chain carries TRBV19 and TRBJ2-5, with 12 bases fitting TRBD2. The trim removed 6 bases at V and 2 bases at J, leaving 7 bases unmatched. Germline loops: CDR1 LNHDA, CDR2 SQIVND (reference sequence). CDR3 length equals 16 residues. The CDR3: CASSQGLAGTQETQYF. The DNA of the CDR3 is TGTGCCAGTAGCCAAGGACTAGCGGGGACTCAAGAGACCCAGTACTTC. The variable domain in full, with the rest retrieved from reference TRBV19 and TRBJ2-5, is DGGITQSPKYLFRKEGQNVTLSCEQNLNHDAMYWYRQDPGQGLRLIYYSQIVNDFQKGDIAEGYSVSREKKESFPLTVTSAQKNPTAFYLCASSQGLAGTQETQYFGPGTRLLVL.

The J gene is TRBJ2-3, the V gene TRBV7-9, with D perhaps matching TRBD1 (6 bases). The CDR3 totals 16 residues. V lost 4 bases, J lost 6 bases, and 20 bases lay in between. CDR1 and CDR2 (germline): SEHNR, FQNEAQ (reference sequence). CDR3 amino acids: CASSSTGQFFRDTQYF. In DNA form, the CDR3 reads TGTGCCAGCAGCTCCACAGGACAGTTTTTTCGGGATACGCAGTATTTT. The full variable domain, its missing parts supplied by reference TRBV7-9 and TRBJ2-3, is DTGVSQNPRHKITKRGQNVTFRCDPISEHNRLYWYRQTLGQGPEFLTYFQNEAQLEKSRLLSDRFSAERPKGSFSTLEIQRTEQGDSAMYLCASSSTGQFFRDTQYFGPGTRLTVL.

This rearrangement joins TRBV19 to TRBJ1-5, with D maybe TRBD1 (6 bases). This CDR3 contains 14 residues. V lost 5 bases, J lost 4 bases, and 12 bases lay in between. CDR1 LNHDA and CDR2 SQIVND come from the germline V gene (reference sequence). CDR3 sequence: CASSLGTPNQPQHF. The CDR3 bases are TGTGCCAGTAGTCTCGGGACACCGAATCAGCCCCAGCATTTT.

This clone was seen more than once but under ten times. The gene calls are TRBV9 and TRBJ2-5, with 8 bases fitting TRBD2. V shed 2 bases and J 5 bases; nucleotides not matched to a gene: 8. The CDR3 is made up of 15 amino acids. Germline values: CDR1 SGDLS, CDR2 YYNGEE. CDR3 bases: TGTGCCAGCAGCGTGTTCGGGGGGGTCGAGGAGACCCAGTACTTC. This codes for CASSVFGGVEETQYF.

The rearrangement joins TRBV4-3 to TRBJ2-7; 8 nucleotides line up with TRBD1. This CDR3 comprises 15 residues. Losses at the gene ends were 0 bases for V and 4 bases for J; bases not matched to a gene: 5. CDR1 LGHNA and CDR2 YSLEER come from the germline V gene. CDR3 sequence (DNA): TGCGCCAGCAGCCAAGATTGGACAGGGCCTTACGAGCAGTACTTC. Translation gives CASSQDWTGPYEQYF.

V is TRBV6-5 and J is TRBJ1-4, with 8 bases aligning to TRBD1. V was clipped by 6 bases and J by 8 bases; unmatched bases: 11. CDR1 and CDR2 from the germline V gene are MNHEY and SVGAGI. The CDR3 sequence is 15 residues long. CDR3 nucleotide sequence: TGTGCCAGCAGGAAAATACAGGGGGGGGAAGAAAAACTGTTTTTT. This sequence encodes CASRKIQGGEEKLFF.